This TCR beta chain was obtained from a study of T-cell reconstitution after alpha-beta-depleted transplantation in children. Preparation of the TCRbeta library was carried out with unique molecular identifiers. TCRdb itself ran the PCR reads through MiXCR, one entry per CDR3 protein. The sample includes about 120,000 distinct CDR3 sequences, 23% of them seen just once. In this sample, this clonotype turned up many times. Sequencing was performed on PBMCs, mostly from graft donor cells, taken 180 days after TCRalphabeta/CD19-depleted stem cell transplant. The sequence came from a male patient under 10 years old who had a stem cell transplant for chronic granulomatous disease, so the T cells may come from the graft donor.

The CDR3 bases are TGTGCCAGCAGTTCGACTAGCAATGAGCAGTTCTTC. Protein sequence: CASSSTSNEQFF. The gene calls are TRBV27 and TRBJ2-1; D might be TRBD2 (6 bases). The V end was cut by 4 bases, the J end by 6 bases, with 7 bases between. The CDR3 totals 12 residues. Germline lookup yields CDR1 MNHEY and CDR2 SMNVEV (reference sequence).